The rows below give T cell receptor beta chains drawn from one sample of a study of T cell responses to AZD1222 COVID-19 vaccine. Some clones are missing from TCRdb's copy, which holds only in-frame ones; the method was immunoSEQ multiplex PCR. The sample includes about 140,000 clones, 91% seen only once; the top ten take approximately 1.2%. The starting material was peripheral blood, obtained 28 days after the second AZD1222 dose. These receptors were obtained from an adult who received the AZD1222 COVID-19 vaccine. The CDR3 runs from the conserved cysteine through the conserved F or W. The D gene is left open where the match is weak. Size is stated for part of the rows, as once, few or many counts, or as a class when the clone is expanded.

CDR3aa: CASSLVRERDNEQFF
CDR3nt: TGTGCCAGCAGTTTAGTCAGGGAAAGGGATAATGAGCAGTTCTTC
v_gene: TRBV27
j_gene: TRBJ2-1
abundance: .
d_gene: .

CDR3aa: CASSWDRQETQYF
CDR3nt: TGTGCCAGCAGTTGGGACCGCCAAGAGACCCAGTACTTC
v_gene: TRBV12-3/TRBV12-4
j_gene: TRBJ2-5
abundance: .
d_gene: .

CDR3aa: CASSPERDTEAFF
CDR3nt: TGTGCCAGCAGCCCGGAGCGGGACACTGAAGCTTTCTTT
v_gene: TRBV5-6
j_gene: TRBJ1-1
abundance: .
d_gene: .

CDR3aa: CAISEGGEETQYF
CDR3nt: TGTGCCATCAGTGAAGGGGGGGAAGAGACCCAGTACTTC
v_gene: TRBV10-3
j_gene: TRBJ2-5
abundance: .
d_gene: .

CDR3aa: CATSDPSGDSTDTQYF
CDR3nt: TGTGCCACCAGTGACCCTAGCGGAGACAGCACAGATACGCAGTATTTT
v_gene: TRBV24-1
j_gene: TRBJ2-3
abundance: .
d_gene: TRBD2

CDR3aa: CASSPPAGGPNEQFF
CDR3nt: TGTGCCAGCAGCCCACCAGCGGGAGGGCCCAATGAGCAGTTCTTC
v_gene: TRBV2
j_gene: TRBJ2-1
abundance: .
d_gene: TRBD2

CDR3aa: CSVELGAGAYEQYF
CDR3nt: TGCAGCGTTGAACTAGGTGCTGGAGCCTACGAGCAGTACTTC
v_gene: TRBV29-1
j_gene: TRBJ2-7
abundance: .
d_gene: .

CDR3aa: CASSYVGASYEQYF
CDR3nt: TGTGCCAGCAGCTATGTAGGGGCCTCCTACGAGCAGTACTTC
v_gene: TRBV7-2
j_gene: TRBJ2-7
abundance: .
d_gene: .

CDR3aa: CASSLRQGGSSAYNSPLHF
CDR3nt: TGTGCCAGCAGTTTAAGGCAGGGAGGTTCCTCAGCCTATAATTCACCCCTCCACTTT
v_gene: TRBV27
j_gene: TRBJ1-6
abundance: .
d_gene: .

CDR3aa: CASSNRLAVQETQYF
CDR3nt: TGTGCCAGCAGCAACCGACTAGCGGTCCAAGAGACCCAGTACTTC
v_gene: TRBV21-1
j_gene: TRBJ2-5
abundance: .
d_gene: .

CDR3aa: CASTRTGEGSYGYTF
CDR3nt: TGTGCCAGCACCCGGACAGGCGAAGGAAGTTATGGCTACACCTTC
v_gene: TRBV27
j_gene: TRBJ1-2
abundance: .
d_gene: TRBD1

CDR3aa: CASSSQGLPEAFF
CDR3nt: TGCGCCAGCAGCTCACAGGGACTCCCTGAAGCTTTCTTT
v_gene: TRBV5-1
j_gene: TRBJ1-1
abundance: few
d_gene: .

CDR3aa: CASSRQHEAFF
CDR3nt: TGTGCCAGCAGTCGACAGCATGAAGCTTTCTTT
v_gene: TRBV6-2/TRBV6-3
j_gene: TRBJ1-1
abundance: .
d_gene: .

CDR3aa: CASSQDGDYGYTF
CDR3nt: TGTGCCAGCAGCCAAGATGGGGACTATGGCTACACCTTC
v_gene: TRBV3-1/TRBV3-2
j_gene: TRBJ1-2
abundance: .
d_gene: .

CDR3aa: CATYRFGGGYGYTF
CDR3nt: TGTGCCACCTACCGTTTTGGGGGGGGGTATGGCTACACCTTC
v_gene: TRBV27
j_gene: TRBJ1-2
abundance: .
d_gene: .

CDR3aa: CASSLFPRGGGYNEQFF
CDR3nt: TGTGCCAGCAGTTTATTCCCCCGGGGTGGGGGATACAATGAGCAGTTCTTC
v_gene: TRBV28
j_gene: TRBJ2-1
abundance: .
d_gene: .

CDR3aa: CASKQGFAEETQYF
CDR3nt: TGTGCCAGTAAGCAGGGTTTTGCGGAGGAGACCCAGTACTTC
v_gene: TRBV6-5
j_gene: TRBJ2-5
abundance: .
d_gene: .

CDR3aa: CASSSPDSGNTIYF
CDR3nt: TGTGCCAGCAGTTCCCCTGATTCTGGAAACACCATATATTTT
v_gene: TRBV9
j_gene: TRBJ1-3
abundance: once
d_gene: .

CDR3aa: CASSHSPGQGNRNEQFF
CDR3nt: TGTGCCAGCAGCCACTCACCGGGACAGGGGAATAGGAATGAGCAGTTCTTC
v_gene: TRBV4-2
j_gene: TRBJ2-1
abundance: .
d_gene: TRBD1

CDR3aa: CASSVGGGSTDTQYF
CDR3nt: TGTGCCAGCAGCGTCGGCGGGGGGAGCACAGATACGCAGTATTTT
v_gene: TRBV9
j_gene: TRBJ2-3
abundance: .
d_gene: TRBD2

CDR3aa: CASSLDNRLSYGAFF
CDR3nt: TGTGCCAGCAGCTTAGACAACAGGCTCTCCTACGGGGCTTTCTTT
v_gene: TRBV7-2
j_gene: TRBJ1-1
abundance: .
d_gene: .

CDR3aa: CASSPQTSSYEQYF
CDR3nt: TGTGCCAGCAGCCCCCAAACCAGCTCCTACGAGCAGTACTTC
v_gene: TRBV11-1
j_gene: TRBJ2-7
abundance: once
d_gene: .

CDR3aa: CASSPPGTLAGELFF
CDR3nt: TGTGCCAGCAGCCCCCCCGGGACCTTGGCCGGGGAGCTGTTTTTT
v_gene: TRBV3-1/TRBV3-2
j_gene: TRBJ2-2
abundance: once
d_gene: .

CDR3aa: CASSYTAGTSTEAFF
CDR3nt: TGTGCCAGCAGTTACACGGCAGGGACGAGCACTGAAGCTTTCTTT
v_gene: TRBV6-5
j_gene: TRBJ1-1
abundance: .
d_gene: .

CDR3aa: CASSSSGIKHVQFF
CDR3nt: TGTGCCAGCAGCTCTAGCGGTATTAAGCACGTGCAGTTCTTC
v_gene: TRBV3-1/TRBV3-2
j_gene: TRBJ2-1
abundance: .
d_gene: TRBD2

CDR3aa: CASSFSGRAVGELFF
CDR3nt: TGTGCCAGCAGCTTTAGCGGGAGGGCGGTCGGGGAGCTGTTTTTT
v_gene: TRBV11-2
j_gene: TRBJ2-2
abundance: .
d_gene: TRBD2

CDR3aa: CASSQPTDTQYF
CDR3nt: TGTGCCAGCAGCCAGCCCACAGATACGCAGTATTTT
v_gene: TRBV14
j_gene: TRBJ2-3
abundance: .
d_gene: .

CDR3aa: CASSYSPGQVYGYTF
CDR3nt: TGTGCCAGCAGTTACTCACCGGGACAGGTCTATGGCTACACCTTC
v_gene: TRBV6-2/TRBV6-3
j_gene: TRBJ1-2
abundance: .
d_gene: TRBD1